This TCR beta chain was captured in a study of blood T cell repertoires in COVID-19. Across the study: Researchers got acute and convalescent COVID-19 samples from the United States, Italy and Spain. T cells, B-cell-depleted T cells, or PBMCs provided the cDNA or gDNA that served as material.

The method was immunoSEQ multiplex PCR; TCRdb's version includes in-frame clones alone and lacks a portion of them. This table holds fewer than 250,000 clones, nearly 90% found once. The study drew participants aged about 18 to 89 years from under 30 US areas. Trimming took 9 bases from V and 3 from J; bases not matched to a gene: 5. The germline V gene encodes CDR1 MNHEY and CDR2 SVGAGI. This CDR3 region has 12 residues. The gene calls are TRBV6-5 and TRBJ2-7; 7 bases map to TRBD1. The TCR comes from a man younger than 45 who had been exposed to COVID-19. Sequenced input: PBMCs or T cells enriched from blood (not recorded which). CDR3 residues: CARDRLLYEQYF. The CDR3 DNA reads TGTGCCAGGGACAGGCTCCTCTACGAGCAGTACTTC.